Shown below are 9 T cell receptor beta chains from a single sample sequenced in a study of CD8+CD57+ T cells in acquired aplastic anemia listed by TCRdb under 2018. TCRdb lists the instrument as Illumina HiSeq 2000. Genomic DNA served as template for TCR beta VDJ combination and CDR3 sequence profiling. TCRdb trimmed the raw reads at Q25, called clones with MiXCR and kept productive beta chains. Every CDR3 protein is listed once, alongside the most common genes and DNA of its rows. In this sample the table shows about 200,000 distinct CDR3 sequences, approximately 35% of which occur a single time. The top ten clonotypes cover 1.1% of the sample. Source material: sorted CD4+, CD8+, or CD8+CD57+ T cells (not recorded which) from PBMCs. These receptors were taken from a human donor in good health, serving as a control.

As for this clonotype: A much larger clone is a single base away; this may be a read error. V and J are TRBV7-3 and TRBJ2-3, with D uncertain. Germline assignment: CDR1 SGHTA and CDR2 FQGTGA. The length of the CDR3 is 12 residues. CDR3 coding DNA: TGTGCCAGCAGCTTAAAGGCAGATGCGCAGTATTTT. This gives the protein CASSLKADAQYF.

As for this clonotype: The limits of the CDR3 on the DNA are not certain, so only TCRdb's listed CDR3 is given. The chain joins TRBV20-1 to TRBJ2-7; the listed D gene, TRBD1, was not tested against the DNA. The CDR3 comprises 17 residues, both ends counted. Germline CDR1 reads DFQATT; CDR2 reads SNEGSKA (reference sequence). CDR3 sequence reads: CKGYICPSSSSSYEQYF.

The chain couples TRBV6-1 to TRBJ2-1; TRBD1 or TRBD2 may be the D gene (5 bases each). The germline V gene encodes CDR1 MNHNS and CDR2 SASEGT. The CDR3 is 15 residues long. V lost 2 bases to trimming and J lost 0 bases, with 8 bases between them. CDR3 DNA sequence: TGTGCCAGCAGTGAAATGGGACCCTCCTACAATGAGCAGTTCTTC. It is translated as CASSEMGPSYNEQFF.

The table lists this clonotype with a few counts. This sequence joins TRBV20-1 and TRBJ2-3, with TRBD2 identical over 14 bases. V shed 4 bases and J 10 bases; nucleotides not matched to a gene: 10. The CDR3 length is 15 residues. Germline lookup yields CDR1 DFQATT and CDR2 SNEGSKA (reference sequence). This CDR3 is CSAMGLAGAPLAQYF. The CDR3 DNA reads TGCAGTGCTATGGGACTAGCGGGGGCGCCTTTGGCGCAGTATTTT.

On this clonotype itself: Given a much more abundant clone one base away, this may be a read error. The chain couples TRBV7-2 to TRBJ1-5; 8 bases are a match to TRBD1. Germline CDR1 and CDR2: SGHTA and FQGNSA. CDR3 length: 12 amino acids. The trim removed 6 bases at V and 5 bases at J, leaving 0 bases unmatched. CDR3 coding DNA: TGTGCCAGCAGACAGGGGGATCAGCCCCAGCATTTT. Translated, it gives CASRQGDQPQHF.

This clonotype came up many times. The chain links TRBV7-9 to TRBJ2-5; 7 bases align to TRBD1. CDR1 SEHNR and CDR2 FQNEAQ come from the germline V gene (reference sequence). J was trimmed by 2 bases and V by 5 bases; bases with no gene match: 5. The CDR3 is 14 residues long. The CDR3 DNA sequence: TGTGCCAGCAGCCGGGGACAGCTTCAAGAGACCCAGTACTTC. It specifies CASSRGQLQETQYF.

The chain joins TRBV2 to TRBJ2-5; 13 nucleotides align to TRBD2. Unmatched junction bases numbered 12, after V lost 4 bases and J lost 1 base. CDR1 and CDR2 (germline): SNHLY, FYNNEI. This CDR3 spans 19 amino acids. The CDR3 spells CASSGGLAGSQNLQETQYF. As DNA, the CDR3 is TGTGCCAGCAGTGGGGGACTAGCGGGGTCCCAAAACCTCCAAGAGACCCAGTACTTC.

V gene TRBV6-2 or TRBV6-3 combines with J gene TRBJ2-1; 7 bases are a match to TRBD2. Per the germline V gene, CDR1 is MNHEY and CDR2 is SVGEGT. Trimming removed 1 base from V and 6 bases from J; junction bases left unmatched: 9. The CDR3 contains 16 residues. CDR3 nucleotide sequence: TGTGCCAGCAGTTACTGGGGCGGGAGTTCGGGCAATGAGCAGTTCTTC. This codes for CASSYWGGSSGNEQFF.

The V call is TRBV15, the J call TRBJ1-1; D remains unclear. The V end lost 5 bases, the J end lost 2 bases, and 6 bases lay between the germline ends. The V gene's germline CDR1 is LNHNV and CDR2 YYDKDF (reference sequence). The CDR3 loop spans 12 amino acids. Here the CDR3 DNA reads TGTGCCACCAGCCCTATTAACACTGAAGCTTTCTTT. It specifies CATSPINTEAFF.